The rows below give T cell receptor beta chains drawn from one sample of a study of cytomegalovirus exposure and HLA in healthy donors. Data came from immunoSEQ multiplex PCR; TCRdb stores just in-frame clones and leaves some out. This sample yields around 150,000 clones, of which 82% are seen a single time; approximately 1.4% belongs to the top ten. The material sequenced was PBMCs. Every receptor here comes from a girl between 10 and 17 years old in good health and CMV-seropositive. Each CDR3 is given with its conserved first and last residue. Fields, in order: V gene, J gene, clone size, D gene, CDR3 DNA, CDR3 protein. D genes are given only for firm matches. Size tells how often a clone was seen (once, few, many) or the class of an expanded clone, and some rows leave it out.

>TRBV28|TRBJ2-7|few|NA
TGTGCCAGCAGTTTATCCACCACTCGGGGGTATCCCGACTCCTACGAGCAGTACTTC
CASSLSTTRGYPDSYEQYF
>TRBV7-9|TRBJ2-7|once|NA
TGTGCCAGCAGCTTAGCTTTTAGTAACGAGCAGTACTTC
CASSLAFSNEQYF
>TRBV28|TRBJ2-7|NA|NA
TGTGCCAGCACGGGCGGGACAGACACCTTCTACGAGCAGTACTTC
CASTGGTDTFYEQYF
>TRBV5-6|TRBJ1-6|few|NA
TGTGCCAGCAGCTCTACTCCCGGACTAAATTCACCCCTCCACTTT
CASSSTPGLNSPLHF
>TRBV28|TRBJ2-7|NA|NA
TGTGCCAGCCTCCCGAGAGGCGGTCCCTACGAGCAGTACTTC
CASLPRGGPYEQYF
>TRBV4-3|TRBJ2-5|once|TRBD2
TGCGCCAGCAGCCCCCGGGGACTAGCGGGGGGCAGGGAGACCCAGTACTTC
CASSPRGLAGGRETQYF
>TRBV28|TRBJ1-2|NA|TRBD1
TGTGCCAGCAGTTTAAGGTTCAGGACAGGGGCGGGCTCGACCTTC
CASSLRFRTGAGSTF
>TRBV29-1|TRBJ2-7|NA|NA
TGCAGCGTTGAAGGTTCAGGGTATCACGAGCAGTACTTC
CSVEGSGYHEQYF
>TRBV7-3|TRBJ1-4|NA|TRBD1
TGTGCCAGCAGCTTCCCCGTGACAGGGTCGGTCGGCGAAAACCTGTTTTTT
CASSFPVTGSVGENLFF
>TRBV7-3|TRBJ2-2|NA|TRBD2
TGTGCCAGCAGCTTAAGAGGACTAGCGTCGACCGGGGAGCTGTTTTTT
CASSLRGLASTGELFF
>TRBV5-4|TRBJ1-1|few|TRBD1
TGTGCCAGCAGCTTTAGGCCCCTGGGACAGATGAACACTGAAGCTTTCTTT
CASSFRPLGQMNTEAFF
>TRBV5-1|TRBJ2-5|NA|TRBD1
TGCGCCAGCAGCCGCGGACAGGAGGAGACCCAGTACTTC
CASSRGQEETQYF
>TRBV6-5|TRBJ2-7|NA|TRBD1
TGTGCCAGCAGGATGGGACAGGGAACCTACGAGCAGTACTTC
CASRMGQGTYEQYF
>TRBV29-1|TRBJ1-3|NA|TRBD1
TGCAGCGTTGGACAGGGATTGGATCGGGGAAACACCATATATTTT
CSVGQGLDRGNTIYF
>TRBV30|TRBJ1-2|NA|NA
TGTGCCTGGAGTATGGGGGACGGACTATATGGCTACACCTTC
CAWSMGDGLYGYTF
>TRBV7-9|TRBJ1-1|NA|TRBD1
TGTGCCAGCAGCTTAGGGGACAGGGGGAACACTGAAGCTTTCTTT
CASSLGDRGNTEAFF
>TRBV5-5|TRBJ2-2|NA|NA
TGTGCCAGCAGCCTTAGCGAGGAGGGCCTGTTCGGGGAGCTGTTTTTT
CASSLSEEGLFGELFF
>TRBV29-1|TRBJ2-1|NA|TRBD2
TGCAGCGCCAGAATGGCGGGGGGGCTCTATGAGCAGTTCTTC
CSARMAGGLYEQFF
>TRBV7-9|TRBJ2-2|NA|NA
TGTTCCAGCAGCGAGACAGGAAGGAAGGTCACCGGGGAGCTGTTTTTT
CSSSETGRKVTGELFF
>TRBV6-4|TRBJ2-1|NA|TRBD1
TGTGCCAGCAGTGAGAACAGGGGTGGTGAGCAGTTCTTC
CASSENRGGEQFF
>TRBV7-2|TRBJ1-3|NA|NA
TGTGCCAGCAGCTTATGGAGATCCGCGGGAAACACCATATATTTT
CASSLWRSAGNTIYF
>TRBV28|TRBJ1-5|NA|NA
TGTGCCAGCAGTTTAGACATTAGCAATCAGCCCCAGCATTTT
CASSLDISNQPQHF
>TRBV11-2|TRBJ2-7|few|NA
TGTGCCAGCAGCCCCATCTCCCGGCGTACCGGGACAAACTACGAGCAGTACTTC
CASSPISRRTGTNYEQYF
>TRBV6-5|TRBJ2-7|NA|NA
TGTGCCAGCAGCCAGGGACTGGCATACGAGCAGTACTTC
CASSQGLAYEQYF
>TRBV7-3|TRBJ2-1|once|NA
TGTGCCAGCAGCTTAATTCGATCAGGGCTCAATGAGCAGTTCTTC
CASSLIRSGLNEQFF
>TRBV5-1|TRBJ1-5|NA|TRBD1
TGCGCCAGCAGCCCCGACAGGGGGCATCAGCCCCAGCATTTT
CASSPDRGHQPQHF
>TRBV28|TRBJ2-7|few|NA
TGTGCCAGCAGGAGTGACTACGAGCAGTACTTC
CASRSDYEQYF
>TRBV27|TRBJ2-3|NA|TRBD2
TGTGCCAGCCGGAGAACGACGGGACTAAGCACAGATACGCAGTATTTT
CASRRTTGLSTDTQYF
>TRBV6-7|TRBJ2-7|NA|TRBD1
TGTGCCAGCAGTACCCCTGGACAGGAGTTAAACGAGCAGTACTTC
CASSTPGQELNEQYF
>TRBV18|TRBJ2-1|NA|TRBD1
TGTGCCAGCTCACCACCCCCGGGACAGTCACAATCTGAGCAGTTCTTC
CASSPPPGQSQSEQFF
>TRBV5-1|TRBJ2-3|NA|TRBD2
TGCGCCAGCAGCTTAGGGACTAGCGGTGGGGCAGATACGCAGTATTTT
CASSLGTSGGADTQYF
>TRBV6-1|TRBJ1-5|few|NA
TGTGCCAGCAGTGTTCTTTCGGGGGGCAATCAGCCCCAGCATTTT
CASSVLSGGNQPQHF
>TRBV7-6|TRBJ1-2|NA|NA
TGTGCCCTATGGGGCAAGGCCTATGGCTACACCTTC
CALWGKAYGYTF
>TRBV28|TRBJ1-5|NA|NA
TGTGCCAGCAGCCCAGCGCGGGGATACAATCAGCCCCAGCATTTT
CASSPARGYNQPQHF
>TRBV7-3|TRBJ2-3|few|TRBD2
TGTGCCAGCAGCTTAAGGACTAGCTCGGGCCCAGATACGCAGTATTTT
CASSLRTSSGPDTQYF
>TRBV4-3|TRBJ2-1|NA|NA
TGCGCCAGCAGTGAGGGAAGGGTGAGCTCCTACAATGAGCAGTTCTTC
CASSEGRVSSYNEQFF
>TRBV9|TRBJ2-2|NA|NA
TGTGCCAGCAGCCAGGACAGAAACACCGGGGAGCTGTTTTTT
CASSQDRNTGELFF
>TRBV25-1|TRBJ1-4|NA|NA
TGTGCCAGCAGTGCGACCCGACAGGCAACTAATGAAAAACTGTTTTTT
CASSATRQATNEKLFF
>TRBV5-1|TRBJ2-5|NA|NA
TGCGCCAGCAGCTTGGACAGGGGGGGCCAAGAGACCCAGTACTTC
CASSLDRGGQETQYF
>TRBV5-4|TRBJ2-7|few|NA
TGTGCCAGCAGCTTGGGGAGCGGGTACGAGCAGTACTTC
CASSLGSGYEQYF
>TRBV19|TRBJ1-4|few|NA
TGTGCCAGTAGTATAATAGATAGCACTAATGAAAAACTGTTTTTT
CASSIIDSTNEKLFF
>TRBV10-3|TRBJ2-5|NA|TRBD2
TGTGCCATCAGTGAGCCGTTGGGACTAGCGGGTGGGGACCGAAAAGAGACCCAGTACTTC
CAISEPLGLAGGDRKETQYF
>TRBV7-2|TRBJ1-5|NA|NA
TGTGCCAGCAGCCCGGACAGACTTAGCAATCAGCCCCAGCATTTT
CASSPDRLSNQPQHF
>TRBV6-6|TRBJ1-5|NA|TRBD1
TGTGCCAGCAGCGGACAGGGTACGGGGCCCCAGCATTTT
CASSGQGTGPQHF